The text below deals with one TCR beta chain. The sample comes from a study of identical twins. TCRdb redid the calling of the 5' RACE reads with MiXCR, one entry per CDR3 protein. The sample lists roughly 720,000 distinct CDR3 sequences; 15% to 20% were seen once. Germline values: CDR1 WSHSY, CDR2 SAAADI. V lost 3 bases and J 5 bases, leaving 13 bases between the germline ends. The CDR3 spans 14 residues. The sample also formed part of further work on T cells expressing NK-cell markers. That study reports: Among a few donors, these clonotypes also ranked first in the CD3+CD56-NKG2C+ fraction.

The specimen sequenced was PBMCs. V is TRBV10-2 and J is TRBJ2-5; possibly TRBD1 for D (6 bases). This sequence was found in a woman aged 18-29 years in good health. The CDR3 DNA sequence: TGCGCCAGCAGTGACAGGGGAATCGGGGAGACCCAGTACTTC. Its translation: CASSDRGIGETQYF.